This record looks at one T cell receptor (beta chain) sequence and its context. Its specificity is unknown. Unique molecular identifiers were used in preparing the TCRbeta library. TCRdb fed the PCR reads into MiXCR, producing one record per CDR3 protein. The sample includes around 440,000 distinct CDR3 sequences, under 20% seen only once; the top ten take around 30%. The data were taken from a study of T-cell reconstitution after alpha-beta-depleted transplantation in children. Study-level points and caveats: From newly produced T cells came most of the T-cell counts and diversity one year after transplant. Reportedly, only several hundred clones from non-depleted graft cells drove alpha-beta T-cell counts at about two months. Recipient T cells and thymic progenitors that survived were the source of the high TCRbeta diversity seen at day 60 in some patients.

The CDR3 is 14 amino acids. CDR1 and CDR2 (germline): KGHDR, SFDVKD. V was shortened by 5 bases and J by 2 bases, with 12 bases between the two germline ends. This receptor was taken from a boy younger than two who had a stem cell transplant for Wiskott-Aldrich syndrome, so the T cells may come from the graft donor. Sequencing used PBMCs, mostly from graft donor cells, obtained 360 days after TCRalphabeta/CD19-depleted stem cell transplant. The chain is built from TRBV24-1 and TRBJ2-7; either TRBD1 or TRBD2 may fit D (5 bases each). The CDR3 nucleotides are TGTGCCACCAGTGGGGGACCAGCCCCCTACGAGCAGTACTTC. It codes for CATSGGPAPYEQYF.